Following are 32 T cell receptor beta chains from one sample sequenced in a study of blood T cell repertoires in COVID-19. Data came from immunoSEQ multiplex PCR; TCRdb stores just in-frame clones and leaves some out. This sample yields approximately 160,000 clones, of which 75% to 85% are seen a single time; around 9.9% belongs to the top ten. The sample comprised peripheral blood. Receptors were obtained from a human donor in a cohort sampled during active COVID-19.

The chain links TRBV6-5 to TRBJ2-1; TRBD1 agrees at 8 bases. With 2 bases clipped from V and 7 bases from J, the junction kept 7 bases outside the gene matches. The CDR3 is made up of 15 amino acids. CDR1 is MNHEY and CDR2 is SVGAGI in the germline V gene. CDR3: CASSYGGTGGNEQFF. The CDR3 DNA follows: TGTGCCAGCAGTTACGGTGGAACAGGGGGTAATGAGCAGTTCTTC.

The chain recombines TRBV18 with TRBJ2-2, with TRBD2 as a possible D gene (6 bases). V gave up 10 bases and J gave up 0 bases, with 15 bases separating them. The CDR3 contains 15 residues. Looked up from germline, CDR1 is KGHSH and CDR2 is LQKENI. Here the CDR3 DNA reads TGTGCCACTCTCTGGGGGGACGCGAACACCGGGGAGCTGTTTTTT. It is translated as CATLWGDANTGELFF.

This clone has a handful of counts. The junction and the germline gene differ at one end; a read error may be behind it. The genes are TRBV18 and TRBJ2-3; 12 bases line up with TRBD1. This CDR3 contains 15 residues. The germline V gene encodes CDR1 KGHSH and CDR2 LQKENI. In DNA, the CDR3 is TGTGCCAGCTCTCCACCGGGACAGGGGGCAAGTACGCAGTATTTT. Its protein is CASSPPGQGASTQYF.

This clone was detected only a few times. The chain recombines TRBV6-5 with TRBJ2-7; a possible D gene is TRBD1 (5 bases). With 5 bases removed from V and 6 bases from J, the gap between germline ends came to 11 bases. Germline V gene data show CDR1 as MNHEY and CDR2 as SVGAGI. CDR3 length equals 12 residues. The CDR3 DNA sequence: TGTGCCAGCAGTCCAGGGTCTCGCGAGCAGTACTTC. Translating it yields CASSPGSREQYF.

V gene TRBV5-4 combines with J gene TRBJ2-5, with 12 bases identical to TRBD1. Germline trimming cut 4 bases from V and 3 bases from J; bases unmatched to any gene: 10. The V gene's germline CDR1 is SGHNT and CDR2 YYREEE (reference sequence). The CDR3 length is 17 residues. CDR3 in DNA: TGTGCCAGCAGCGGGTCCGTGGGACAGGGGGCAGAAGAGACCCAGTACTTC. Its translation: CASSGSVGQGAEETQYF.

The V and J genes are TRBV7-6 and TRBJ2-7; TRBD1 agrees at 8 bases. J was trimmed by 13 bases and V by 5 bases; bases with no gene match: 7. Germline V gene data show CDR1 as SGHVS and CDR2 as FNYEAQ. The CDR3 runs to 11 residues. In DNA, the CDR3 is TGTGCCAGCAGCGCGCTTGGACAGGGATACTTC. Residues: CASSALGQGYF.

This clone was found once. The V call is TRBV11-2, the J call TRBJ1-6; TRBD1 agrees at 8 bases. This CDR3 spans 15 amino acids. V gave up 3 bases and J gave up 6 bases; unmatched junction bases: 4. Germline-derived CDR1 and CDR2 are SGHAT and FQNNGV. CDR3 in amino acids: CASSLNRGANSPLHF. The CDR3 DNA reads TGTGCCAGCAGCTTGAACAGGGGGGCTAATTCACCCCTCCACTTT. The whole variable domain, remainder taken from reference TRBV11-2 and TRBJ1-6, is EAGVAQSPRYKIIEKRQSVAFWCNPISGHATLYWYQQILGQGPKLLIQFQNNGVVDDSQLPKDRFSAERLKGVDSTLKIQPAKLEDSAVYLCASSLNRGANSPLHFGNGTRLTVT.

This clone was observed a handful of times. This chain uses TRBV13 with TRBJ1-6; D is unclear. The V and J ends lost 3 bases and 9 bases respectively, with 9 bases between them. In germline, CDR1 is PRHDT, CDR2 FYEKMQ (reference sequence). CDR3 length equals 13 residues. The DNA for the CDR3 is TGTGCCAGCAGCTTGGGAGGCACTTCACCCCTCCACTTT. Its translation: CASSLGGTSPLHF.

The chain carries TRBV4-1 and TRBJ2-7; TRBD1 aligns across 9 bases. The CDR3 sequence is 17 residues long. CDR1 is MGHRA, CDR2 YSYEKL, per germline. Trimming cost V 2 bases and J 6 bases; bases outside gene matches: 14. The DNA of the CDR3 is TGCGCCAGCAGCCAACCTCACCCCGGGACAGGGCTTCCCGAGCAGTACTTC. Its protein is CASSQPHPGTGLPEQYF.

The table lists this clone with a few counts. The chain employs TRBV10-3 and TRBJ2-1; D might be TRBD1 (6 bases). Trimming pared 6 bases from V and 9 bases from J, leaving 15 bases between. CDR1 is ENHRY, CDR2 SYGVKD, per germline. CDR3 size: 13 residues. CDR3 DNA sequence: TGTGCCATCAGGCCGCCCCAGGGGCGTGAGCAGTTCTTC. Its protein is CAIRPPQGREQFF.

This chain links TRBV3-1 (or the pseudogene TRBV3-2) with TRBJ2-3; maybe TRBD1 (5 bases). V was pared by 5 bases and J by 2 bases, with 11 bases between. CDR1 is LGHDT and CDR2 is YNNKEL in the germline V gene (reference sequence). The CDR3 loop spans 14 amino acids. This chain's CDR3 is CASSAWGPTDTQYF. The CDR3, as DNA: TGTGCCAGCAGCGCCTGGGGCCCCACAGATACGCAGTATTTT.

The chain combines TRBV19 with TRBJ1-3, with no clear D. Per the germline V gene, CDR1 is LNHDA and CDR2 is SQIVND (reference sequence). Trimming shortened V by 3 bases and J by 0 bases, and 6 bases separated the two germline ends. This CDR3 comprises 14 residues. CDR3 protein: CASSIRRSGNTIYF. For the CDR3, the DNA is TGTGCCAGTAGTATCCGTCGCTCTGGAAACACCATATATTTT.

The genes are TRBV19 and TRBJ1-2; D perhaps matches TRBD1 (5 bases). CDR3 length: 14 amino acids. The ends were cut back, 3 bases at V and 6 bases at J, with 14 bases in the middle. Germline CDR1 and CDR2: LNHDA and SQIVND (reference sequence). In DNA form, the CDR3 reads TGTGCCAGTAGTATCCCCGGCAGGGATCATGGCTACACCTTC. Its translation: CASSIPGRDHGYTF.

This sequence joins TRBV9 and TRBJ2-1; D remains ambiguous. Per germline, CDR1 SGDLS and CDR2 YYNGEE. The CDR3 sequence is 15 residues long. Between the trimmed V and J ends, which lost 0 bases and 0 bases, there was a span of 7 bases. CDR3 in DNA: TGTGCCAGCAGCGTAGCAACATACTCCTACAATGAGCAGTTCTTC. Translation: CASSVATYSYNEQFF.

The V gene is TRBV6-5, the J gene TRBJ1-1, with 12 bases lining up with TRBD1. V lost 5 bases, J lost 7 bases, and 8 bases stayed unmatched. The CDR3 length is 15 residues. CDR1 MNHEY and CDR2 SVGAGI come from the germline V gene. CDR3 in amino acids: CASSTPGQGAIEAFF. Here the CDR3 DNA reads TGTGCCAGCAGTACTCCGGGACAGGGGGCGATTGAAGCTTTCTTT.

This clone came up a few times. This sequence joins TRBV6-1 and TRBJ1-3; D remains unclear. V was trimmed by 2 bases and J by 8 bases, leaving 13 bases between them. Germline assignment: CDR1 MNHNS and CDR2 SASEGT. The length of the CDR3 is 14 residues. This CDR3 is CASSERRSVDTIYF. The CDR3 DNA reads as TGTGCCAGCAGTGAAAGGCGGAGTGTTGACACCATATATTTT.

Note on this clone: One junction end disagrees with the germline gene, perhaps due to a read error. V gene TRBV10-3 combines with J gene TRBJ2-4; D ambiguous. The germline CDR1 and CDR2 sequences are ENHRY and SYGVKD. The CDR3 has 13 amino acids. CDR3 sequence reads: CAIRSEADFTLDF. DNA of the CDR3: TGTGCCATCAGAAGTGAGGCTGATTTCACTTTGGACTTC.

V gene TRBV30 combines with J gene TRBJ1-5; no clear D. The CDR3 spans 14 residues. Germline assignment: CDR1 GTSNPN and CDR2 SVGIG (reference sequence). Trimming removed 2 bases from V and 7 bases from J, with 15 bases in between. CDR3 DNA: TGTGCCTGGAGTCGTCTCGTGCTGGGCCAGCCCCAGCATTTT. Protein: CAWSRLVLGQPQHF.

In this sample, this clone turned up a few times. V usage is TRBV3-1 (or the pseudogene TRBV3-2) and J usage is TRBJ2-5; D may be TRBD1 (5 bases). Deletions cut 0 bases from V and 5 bases from J, with 13 bases between. CDR3 size: 15 residues. CDR1 is LGHDT, CDR2 YNNKEL, per germline (reference sequence). CDR3 coding DNA: TGTGCCAGCAGCCAAGACGGTCAGGGTGGCGAGACCCAGTACTTC. It specifies CASSQDGQGGETQYF.

V usage is TRBV19 and J usage is TRBJ2-3; perhaps TRBD1 as D (6 bases). Looked up from germline, CDR1 is LNHDA and CDR2 is SQIVND (reference sequence). V lost 7 bases, J lost 7 bases, and 24 bases lay in between. This CDR3 comprises 16 residues. The CDR3 nucleotides are TGTGCCAGTACCCCAGAGCGTGGACAGTACGGTCATACGCAGTATTTT. Translating gives CASTPERGQYGHTQYF.

This clone has more than one count but fewer than ten. The rearrangement joins TRBV27 to TRBJ2-7; no definite D call. CDR1 and CDR2 from the germline V gene are MNHEY and SMNVEV (reference sequence). CDR3 length: 13 amino acids. Trimming pared 8 bases from V and 0 bases from J, leaving 11 bases between. CDR3 residues: CASAVRDSYEQYF. CDR3 sequence (DNA): TGTGCCAGCGCTGTGCGCGACTCCTACGAGCAGTACTTC.

The J gene is TRBJ2-1, the V gene TRBV19; 7 nucleotides align to TRBD1. This CDR3 is built from 14 residues. Germline assignment: CDR1 LNHDA and CDR2 SQIVND (reference sequence). Trimming at V came to 6 bases and at J to 7 bases, leaving 9 bases not matched to a gene. CDR3 region: CASRPTGDRNEQFF. For the CDR3, the DNA is TGTGCCAGTAGGCCCACAGGGGATAGGAATGAGCAGTTCTTC.

The J gene is TRBJ1-4, the V gene TRBV30; no clear D gene. V lost 6 bases and J lost 8, with 22 bases in between. This CDR3 is built from 15 residues. Per the germline V gene, CDR1 is GTSNPN and CDR2 is SVGIG (reference sequence). The CDR3 is CACPAPGLVREKLFF. CDR3 in DNA: TGTGCCTGCCCCGCCCCGGGGTTGGTAAGGGAAAAACTGTTTTTT. The full variable domain, its missing parts supplied by reference TRBV30 and TRBJ1-4, is SQTIHQWPATLVQPVGSPLSLECTVEGTSNPNLYWYRQAAGRGLQLLFYSVGIGQISSEVPQNLSASRPQDRQFILSSKKLLLSDSGFYLCACPAPGLVREKLFFGSGTQLSVL.

The chain uses TRBV27 and TRBJ2-1; 8 bases fit TRBD1. Germline V gene sequence: CDR1 MNHEY, CDR2 SMNVEV (reference sequence). With V trimmed by 3 bases and J by 7 bases, 8 bases remained unmatched. This CDR3 contains 15 residues. DNA for the CDR3: TGTGCCAGCAGTTTCCAGGGGGCCTGGTCAAATGAGCAGTTCTTC. Its translation is CASSFQGAWSNEQFF.

This chain connects TRBV6-5 to TRBJ2-4; 7 bases match TRBD2. Looked up from germline, CDR1 is MNHEY and CDR2 is SVGAGI. The length of the CDR3 is 15 residues. The V gene end was trimmed by 6 bases and the J gene end by 6 bases; junction bases not matched to a gene: 11. The CDR3 sequence is CASRPAASGINIQYF. The CDR3 nucleotides are TGTGCCAGCAGACCCGCGGCCAGCGGGATAAACATTCAGTACTTC.

The chain combines TRBV21-1 with TRBJ1-4. TRBV21-1 is listed as a pseudogene. This CDR3 comprises 14 residues. This CDR3 is CASTRIPSCEKLFF. CDR3 DNA sequence: TGTGCCAGCACCCGAATCCCAAGCTGCGAAAAACTGTTTTTT.

The J gene is TRBJ2-1, the V gene TRBV5-7, with D tentatively TRBD2 (6 bases). TRBV5-7 is an ORF; its function is uncertain. V gave up 1 base and J gave up 7 bases, with 15 bases separating them. This CDR3 is built from 15 residues. The CDR3 nucleotides read TGTGCCAGCAGCTTGATTGGTAGCGCGGGGAATGAGCAGTTCTTC. This translates into CASSLIGSAGNEQFF.

This clone appeared once. The chain couples TRBV7-2 to TRBJ2-3; the D is unclear. Trimming left V 5 bases short and J 9 bases short, with 15 bases between. This CDR3 has 13 amino acids. The germline V gene encodes CDR1 SGHTA and CDR2 FQGNSA. In DNA, the CDR3 is TGTGCCAGCAGCCCGATCGGCCCCGGGACGCAGTATTTT. It translates to CASSPIGPGTQYF.

The chain uses TRBV18 and TRBJ1-4, with D possibly TRBD1 on 5 matching bases. Trimming removed 3 bases from V and 7 bases from J, with 12 bases in between. This CDR3 comprises 14 residues. Per the germline V gene, CDR1 is KGHSH and CDR2 is LQKENI. The CDR3 nucleotides read TGTGCCAGCTCACCCCCAGGGCGGGGTGAAAAACTGTTTTTT. Translating gives CASSPPGRGEKLFF.

The chain is built from TRBV19 and TRBJ1-2; D possibly corresponds to TRBD1 (5 bases). From germline, CDR1 is LNHDA and CDR2 SQIVND (reference sequence). The CDR3 length is 12 residues. V lost 10 bases to trimming and J lost 3 bases, with 12 bases between them. The CDR3 nucleotides are TGTGCCACCACCGGCAGGGACTATGGCTACACCTTC. Encoded protein: CATTGRDYGYTF.

This chain links TRBV3-1 (or the pseudogene TRBV3-2) with TRBJ2-7, with D perhaps matching TRBD2 (6 bases). The CDR3 spans 16 residues. Trimming took off 0 bases at V and 4 bases at J, with 16 bases between the two ends. Per germline, CDR1 LGHDT and CDR2 YNNKEL (reference sequence). The CDR3 nucleotides are TGTGCCAGCAGCCAAGATCAATCCGCGGGGATATACGAGCAGTACTTC. It codes for CASSQDQSAGIYEQYF.

The V call is TRBV10-1, the J call TRBJ2-1, with 10 bases identical to TRBD1. This CDR3 spans 18 amino acids. Trimming took 5 bases from V and 5 from J; bases not matched to a gene: 15. Germline CDR1 is WNHNN and CDR2 is SYGVQD (reference sequence). The CDR3 DNA reads TGCGCCAGCAGTCCCGGACAGGGGGTTAAAGATGAGGACAATGAGCAGTTCTTC. Its translation is CASSPGQGVKDEDNEQFF.